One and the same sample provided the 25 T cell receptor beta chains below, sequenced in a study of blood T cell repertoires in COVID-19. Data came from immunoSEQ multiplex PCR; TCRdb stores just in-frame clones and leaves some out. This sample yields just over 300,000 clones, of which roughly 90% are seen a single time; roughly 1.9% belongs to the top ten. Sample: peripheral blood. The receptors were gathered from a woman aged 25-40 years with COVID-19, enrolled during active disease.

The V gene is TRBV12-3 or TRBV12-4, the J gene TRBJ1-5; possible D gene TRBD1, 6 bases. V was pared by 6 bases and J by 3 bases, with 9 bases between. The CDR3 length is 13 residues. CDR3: CASRDRSNQPQHF. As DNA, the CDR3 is TGTGCCAGCAGAGACAGGTCCAATCAGCCCCAGCATTTT.

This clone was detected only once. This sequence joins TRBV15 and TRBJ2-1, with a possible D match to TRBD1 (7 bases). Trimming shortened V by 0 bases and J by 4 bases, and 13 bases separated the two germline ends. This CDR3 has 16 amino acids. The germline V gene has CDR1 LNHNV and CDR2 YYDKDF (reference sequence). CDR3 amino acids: CATSRDGAGGYNEQFF. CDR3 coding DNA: TGTGCCACCAGCAGAGATGGGGCAGGGGGGTACAATGAGCAGTTCTTC.

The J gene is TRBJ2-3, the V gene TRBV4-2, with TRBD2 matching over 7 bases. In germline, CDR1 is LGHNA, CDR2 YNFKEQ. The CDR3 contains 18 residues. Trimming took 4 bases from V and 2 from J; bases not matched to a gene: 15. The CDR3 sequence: CASSPALEAGDSTDTQYF. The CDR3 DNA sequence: TGTGCCAGCAGCCCAGCCCTGGAGGCGGGGGATTCCACAGATACGCAGTATTTT.

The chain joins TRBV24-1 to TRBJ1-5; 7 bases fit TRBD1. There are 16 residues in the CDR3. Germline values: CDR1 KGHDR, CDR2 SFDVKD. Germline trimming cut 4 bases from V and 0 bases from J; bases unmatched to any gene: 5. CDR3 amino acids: CATSEGTDFSNQPQHF. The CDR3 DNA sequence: TGTGCCACCAGTGAGGGGACAGACTTTAGCAATCAGCCCCAGCATTTT.

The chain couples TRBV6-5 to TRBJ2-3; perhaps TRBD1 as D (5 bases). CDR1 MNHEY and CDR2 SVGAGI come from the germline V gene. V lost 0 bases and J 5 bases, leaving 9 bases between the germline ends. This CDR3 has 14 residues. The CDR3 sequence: CASSYSRGIDTQYF. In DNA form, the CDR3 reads TGTGCCAGCAGTTACTCAAGGGGAATAGATACGCAGTATTTT.

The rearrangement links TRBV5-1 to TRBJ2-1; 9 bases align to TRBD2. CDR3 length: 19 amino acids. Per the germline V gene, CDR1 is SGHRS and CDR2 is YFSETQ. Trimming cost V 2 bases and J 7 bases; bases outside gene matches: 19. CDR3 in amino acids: CASSFPTGESGGQRNEQFF. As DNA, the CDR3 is TGCGCCAGCAGCTTTCCGACAGGAGAGAGCGGGGGGCAAAGGAATGAGCAGTTCTTC.

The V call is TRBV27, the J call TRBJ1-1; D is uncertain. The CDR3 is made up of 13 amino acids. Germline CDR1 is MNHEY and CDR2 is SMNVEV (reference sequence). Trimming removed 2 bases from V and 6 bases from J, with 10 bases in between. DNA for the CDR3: TGTGCCAGCAGTTTAGGGGAGAGGGCTGAAGCTTTCTTT. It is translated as CASSLGERAEAFF.

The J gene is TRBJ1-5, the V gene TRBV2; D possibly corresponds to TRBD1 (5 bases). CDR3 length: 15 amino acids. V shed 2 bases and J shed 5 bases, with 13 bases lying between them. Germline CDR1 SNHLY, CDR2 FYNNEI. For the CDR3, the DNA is TGTGCCAGCAGTGAAAATTGGGGGGGTGATCAGCCCCAGCATTTT. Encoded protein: CASSENWGGDQPQHF. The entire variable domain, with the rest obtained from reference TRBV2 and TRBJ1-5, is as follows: EPEVTQTPSHQVTQMGQEVILRCVPISNHLYFYWYRQILGQKVEFLVSFYNNEISEKSEIFDDQFSVERPDGSNFTLKIRSTKLEDSAMYFCASSENWGGDQPQHFGDGTRLSIL.

CDR3 loop: CASSIQPGPEAFF. The CDR3 region has the DNA TGTGCCAGTAGTATTCAACCAGGGCCTGAAGCTTTCTTT. The V and J genes are TRBV19 and TRBJ1-1; TRBD1 is a possible D gene (5 bases). Trimming shortened V by 3 bases and J by 6 bases, and 11 bases separated the two germline ends. Germline V lookup: CDR1 LNHDA, CDR2 SQIVND (reference sequence). The CDR3 totals 13 residues. Full variable domain (outside the CDR3, taken from reference TRBV19 and TRBJ1-1): DGGITQSPKYLFRKEGQNVTLSCEQNLNHDAMYWYRQDPGQGLRLIYYSQIVNDFQKGDIAEGYSVSREKKESFPLTVTSAQKNPTAFYLCASSIQPGPEAFFGQGTRLTVV.

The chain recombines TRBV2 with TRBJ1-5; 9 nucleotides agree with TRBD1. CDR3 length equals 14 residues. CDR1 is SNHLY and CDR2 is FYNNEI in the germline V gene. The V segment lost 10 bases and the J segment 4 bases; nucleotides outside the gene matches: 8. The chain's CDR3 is CATSWGQGNQPQHF. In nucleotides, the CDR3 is TGTGCCACCTCCTGGGGACAGGGAAATCAGCCCCAGCATTTT. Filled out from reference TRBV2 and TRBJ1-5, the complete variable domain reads EPEVTQTPSHQVTQMGQEVILRCVPISNHLYFYWYRQILGQKVEFLVSFYNNEISEKSEIFDDQFSVERPDGSNFTLKIRSTKLEDSAMYFCATSWGQGNQPQHFGDGTRLSIL.

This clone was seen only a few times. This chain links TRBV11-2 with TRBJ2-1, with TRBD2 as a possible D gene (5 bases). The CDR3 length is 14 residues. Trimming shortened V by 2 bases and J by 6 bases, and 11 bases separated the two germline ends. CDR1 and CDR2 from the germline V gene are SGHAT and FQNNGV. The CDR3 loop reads CASSLIEGRNEQFF. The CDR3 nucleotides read TGTGCCAGCAGCTTAATTGAGGGTCGCAATGAGCAGTTCTTC.

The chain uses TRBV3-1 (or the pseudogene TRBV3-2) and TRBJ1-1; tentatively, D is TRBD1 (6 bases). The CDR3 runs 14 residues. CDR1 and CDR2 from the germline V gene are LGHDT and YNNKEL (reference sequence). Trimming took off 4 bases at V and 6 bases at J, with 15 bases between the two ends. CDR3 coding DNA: TGTGCCAGCAGCCTGTCGCGGGGGCTCTCTGAAGCTTTCTTT. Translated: CASSLSRGLSEAFF.

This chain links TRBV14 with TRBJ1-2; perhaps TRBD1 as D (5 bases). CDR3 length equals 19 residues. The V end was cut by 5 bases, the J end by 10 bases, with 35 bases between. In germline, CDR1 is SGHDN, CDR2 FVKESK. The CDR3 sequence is CASSIPIVFVIGAVPPYTF. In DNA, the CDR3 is TGTGCCAGCAGCATTCCAATCGTATTCGTTATAGGGGCTGTACCGCCCTACACCTTC.

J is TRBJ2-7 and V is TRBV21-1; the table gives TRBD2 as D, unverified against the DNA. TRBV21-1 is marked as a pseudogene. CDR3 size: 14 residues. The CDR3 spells CASSKVKSSYEQYV. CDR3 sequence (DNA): TGTGCCAGCAGCAAGGTGAAGAGCTCCTACGAGCAGTACGTC.

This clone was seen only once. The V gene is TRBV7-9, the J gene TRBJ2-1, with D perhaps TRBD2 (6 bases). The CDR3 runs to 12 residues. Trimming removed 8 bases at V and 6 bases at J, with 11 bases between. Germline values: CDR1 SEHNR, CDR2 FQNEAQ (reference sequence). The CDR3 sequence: CASLAEGNEQFF. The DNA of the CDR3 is TGTGCCAGCTTGGCGGAGGGCAATGAGCAGTTCTTC.

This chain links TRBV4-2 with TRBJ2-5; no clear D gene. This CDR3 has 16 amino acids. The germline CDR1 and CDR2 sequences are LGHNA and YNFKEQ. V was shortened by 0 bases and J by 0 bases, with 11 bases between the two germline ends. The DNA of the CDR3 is TGTGCCAGCAGCCAAGATCCCTCCGGGTACCAAGAGACCCAGTACTTC. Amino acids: CASSQDPSGYQETQYF.

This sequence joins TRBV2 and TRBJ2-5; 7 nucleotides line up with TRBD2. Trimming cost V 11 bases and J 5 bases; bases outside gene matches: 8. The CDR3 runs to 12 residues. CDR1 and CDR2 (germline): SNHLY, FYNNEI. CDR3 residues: CAGGATSETQYF. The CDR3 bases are TGTGCCGGCGGGGCGACTAGCGAGACCCAGTACTTC.

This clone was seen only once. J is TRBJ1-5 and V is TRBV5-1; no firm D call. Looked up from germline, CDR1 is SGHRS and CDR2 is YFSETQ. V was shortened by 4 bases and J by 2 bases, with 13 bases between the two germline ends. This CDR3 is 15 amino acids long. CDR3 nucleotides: TGCGCCAGCAGCCCTGGCTCGTCACGCAATCAGCCCCAGCATTTT. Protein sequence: CASSPGSSRNQPQHF.

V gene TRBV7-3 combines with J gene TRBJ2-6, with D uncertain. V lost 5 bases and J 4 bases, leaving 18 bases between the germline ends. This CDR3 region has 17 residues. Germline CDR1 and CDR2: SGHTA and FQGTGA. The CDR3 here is CASSPTPRRYGANVLTF. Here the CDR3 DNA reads TGTGCCAGCAGCCCCACGCCAAGGAGATACGGGGCCAACGTCCTGACTTTC. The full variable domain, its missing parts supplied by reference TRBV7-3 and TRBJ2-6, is GAGVSQTPSNKVTEKGKYVELRCDPISGHTALYWYRQSLGQGPEFLIYFQGTGAADDSGLPNDRFFAVRPEGSVSTLKIQRTERGDSAVYLCASSPTPRRYGANVLTFGAGSRLTVL.

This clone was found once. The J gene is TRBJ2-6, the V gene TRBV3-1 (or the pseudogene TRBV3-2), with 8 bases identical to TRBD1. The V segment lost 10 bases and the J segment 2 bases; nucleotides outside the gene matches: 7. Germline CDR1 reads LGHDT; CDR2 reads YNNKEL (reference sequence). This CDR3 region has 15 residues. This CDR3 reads CAIGQGRAGANVLTF. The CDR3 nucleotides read TGTGCCATCGGACAGGGTAGGGCTGGGGCCAACGTCCTGACTTTC.

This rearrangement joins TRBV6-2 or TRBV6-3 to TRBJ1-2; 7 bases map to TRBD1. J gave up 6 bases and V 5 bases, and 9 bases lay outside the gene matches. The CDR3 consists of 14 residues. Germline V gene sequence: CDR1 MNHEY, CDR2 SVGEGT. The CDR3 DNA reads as TGTGCCAGCAGTGGTACGCAGGGGGTCCATGGCTACACCTTC. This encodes CASSGTQGVHGYTF.

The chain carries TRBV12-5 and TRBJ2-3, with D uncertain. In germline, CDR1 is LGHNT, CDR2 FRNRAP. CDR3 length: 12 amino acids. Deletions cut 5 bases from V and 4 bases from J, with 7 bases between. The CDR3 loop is CASGISSDTQYF. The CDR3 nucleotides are TGTGCTAGTGGTATTAGTTCAGATACGCAGTATTTT.

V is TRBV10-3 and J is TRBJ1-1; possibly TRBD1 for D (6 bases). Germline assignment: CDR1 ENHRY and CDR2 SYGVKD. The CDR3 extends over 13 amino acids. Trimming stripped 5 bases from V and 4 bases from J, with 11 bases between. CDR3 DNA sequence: TGTGCCATCAGTCGATTACAGGGCACTGAAGCTTTCTTT. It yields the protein CAISRLQGTEAFF.

The CDR3 protein is CASRATGQGGNTIYF. CDR3 DNA sequence: TGTGCCAGCAGAGCTACGGGACAGGGTGGAAACACCATATATTTT. The J gene is TRBJ1-3, the V gene TRBV2, with 9 bases lining up with TRBD1. The CDR3 is made up of 15 amino acids. With V trimmed by 6 bases and J by 3 bases, 6 bases remained unmatched. Germline CDR1 reads SNHLY; CDR2 reads FYNNEI.

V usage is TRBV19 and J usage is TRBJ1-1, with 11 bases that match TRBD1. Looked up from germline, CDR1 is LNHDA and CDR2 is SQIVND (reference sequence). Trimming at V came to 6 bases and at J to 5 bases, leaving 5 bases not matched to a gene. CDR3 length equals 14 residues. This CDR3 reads CASSRRDRGTEAFF. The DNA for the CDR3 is TGTGCCAGTAGCCGCCGGGACAGGGGGACTGAAGCTTTCTTT.